These 21 T cell receptor beta chains were sequenced from one sample in a study of shared clonotypes between healthy human individuals (dated by TCRdb to 2020 to 2022). Library construction relied on the immunoSEQ multiplex PCR assay. What TCRdb holds here is the immuneACCESS table cut down to in-frame rearrangements. Part of the clones is not present; checked against another copy, under half of the missing clones reflect an unresolved V gene, and the others are unexplained. The sample has more than 550,000 clones on record, just under 75% of them singletons. Under 2% of the sample rests with the top ten. Sequences were obtained from memory CD4+ T cells sorted from blood. The cell subset or site label, read with the paper, signifies: CD45RA-negative fraction. These receptors were collected from a woman younger than 45 in good health.

CDR3 loop: CASSPSGGTETQYF. The CDR3, as DNA: TGTGCCAGCAGCCCCTCCGGCGGGACGGAGACCCAGTACTTC. The chain employs TRBV27 and TRBJ2-5; D may be TRBD2 (6 bases). The germline CDR1 and CDR2 sequences are MNHEY and SMNVEV (reference sequence). CDR3 length: 14 amino acids. V was trimmed by 6 bases and J by 5 bases, leaving 16 bases between them.

This chain connects TRBV18 to TRBJ1-5, with 7 bases matching TRBD1. V lost 6 bases to trimming and J lost 6 bases; unmatched junction nucleotides: 5. The CDR3 is 13 amino acids. CDR1 and CDR2 from the germline V gene are KGHSH and LQKENI. The CDR3 nucleotides are TGTGCCAGCTCGTGGACAGGCACTCAGCCCCAGCATTTT. This sequence encodes CASSWTGTQPQHF.

This chain connects TRBV2 to TRBJ1-4; a weak D match, TRBD1 (5 bases). V lost 8 bases to trimming and J lost 4 bases, with 14 bases between them. Germline CDR1 SNHLY, CDR2 FYNNEI. This CDR3 region has 14 residues. CDR3 in DNA: TGTGCCAGCGGCTTGGGGGGGAATAATGAAAAACTGTTTTTT. Translated, it gives CASGLGGNNEKLFF.

V gene TRBV6-1 combines with J gene TRBJ2-3; D may be TRBD1 or TRBD2 (5 bases each). The CDR3 sequence is 12 residues long. With 2 bases removed from V and 9 bases from J, the gap between germline ends came to 9 bases. Germline V gene lookup returns CDR1 MNHNS and CDR2 SASEGT. Here the CDR3 reads CASSEQGETQYF. The CDR3 DNA is TGTGCCAGCAGTGAACAGGGAGAGACGCAGTATTTT.

The chain recombines TRBV7-9 with TRBJ2-2, with D perhaps matching TRBD2 (6 bases). V gave up 1 base and J gave up 5 bases, with 14 bases separating them. The CDR3 is 16 amino acids. Germline-derived CDR1 and CDR2 are SEHNR and FQNEAQ (reference sequence). CDR3 in DNA: TGTGCCAGCAGCTTAGACGGATCCCGGGGGACCGGGGAGCTGTTTTTT. The encoded protein is CASSLDGSRGTGELFF. Full variable domain (missing parts from reference TRBV7-9 and TRBJ2-2): DTGVSQNPRHKITKRGQNVTFRCDPISEHNRLYWYRQTLGQGPEFLTYFQNEAQLEKSRLLSDRFSAERPKGSFSTLEIQRTEQGDSAMYLCASSLDGSRGTGELFFGEGSRLTVL.

This chain uses TRBV30 with TRBJ2-7, with TRBD2 identical over 7 bases. The V segment lost 0 bases and the J segment 5 bases; nucleotides outside the gene matches: 7. CDR3 length: 14 residues. CDR1 GTSNPN and CDR2 SVGIG come from the germline V gene (reference sequence). The CDR3 protein is CAWSVKRDYHEQYF. The CDR3 region has the DNA TGTGCCTGGAGTGTTAAACGGGACTACCACGAGCAGTACTTC.

The chain carries TRBV18 and TRBJ1-2; 7 nucleotides agree with TRBD1. V gave up 2 bases and J gave up 0 bases; unmatched junction bases: 3. CDR1 and CDR2 from the germline V gene are KGHSH and LQKENI. The CDR3 length is 15 residues. CDR3 sequence: CASSPGTDPNYGYTF. In DNA form, the CDR3 reads TGTGCCAGCTCACCAGGGACAGACCCTAACTATGGCTACACCTTC. Full variable domain (outside the CDR3, taken from reference TRBV18 and TRBJ1-2): NAGVMQNPRHLVRRRGQEARLRCSPMKGHSHVYWYRQLPEEGLKFMVYLQKENIIDESGMPKERFSAEFPKEGPSILRIQQVVRGDSAAYFCASSPGTDPNYGYTFGSGTRLTVV.

This rearrangement joins TRBV6-1 to TRBJ1-2; tentatively, D is TRBD1 (5 bases). The CDR3 spans 15 residues. CDR1 is MNHNS and CDR2 is SASEGT in the germline V gene. Between the trimmed V and J ends, which lost 1 base and 2 bases, there was a span of 11 bases. In nucleotides, the CDR3 is TGTGCCAGCAGTGAAGGTGTGACAGAGAACTATGGCTACACCTTC. As protein: CASSEGVTENYGYTF.

CDR3 in DNA: TGTGCCAGCAGCTTGGTAGCGGGAGTATCCGAGCAGTACTTC. Translated: CASSLVAGVSEQYF. The chain carries TRBV5-4 and TRBJ2-7, with 9 bases matching TRBD2. The V and J ends lost 0 bases and 6 bases, in that order; junction bases with no gene match: 4. The CDR3 has 14 amino acids. Germline CDR1 and CDR2: SGHNT and YYREEE (reference sequence). Filled out from reference TRBV5-4 and TRBJ2-7, the complete variable domain reads ETGVTQSPTHLIKTRGQQVTLRCSSQSGHNTVSWYQQALGQGPQFIFQYYREEENGRGNFPPRFSGLQFPNYSSELNVNALELDDSALYLCASSLVAGVSEQYFGPGTRLTVT.

The chain employs TRBV9 and TRBJ2-7; D is unclear. Germline V gene data show CDR1 as SGDLS and CDR2 as YYNGEE. V was cut by 0 bases and J by 2 bases, with 12 bases left in between. This CDR3 contains 15 residues. CDR3 sequence (DNA): TGTGCCAGCAGCGTAGAAGTAGGTCAGACCTACGAGCAGTACTTC. It encodes CASSVEVGQTYEQYF.

This clone was seen only once. The genes are TRBV28 and TRBJ2-7; 8 bases agree with TRBD1. Germline V lookup: CDR1 MDHEN, CDR2 SYDVKM. The CDR3 length is 14 residues. The V segment lost 7 bases and the J segment 3 bases; nucleotides outside the gene matches: 8. In nucleotides, the CDR3 is TGTGCCAGCAAGCCCGGAACAGGGGGCTACGAGCAGTACTTC. Amino acid sequence: CASKPGTGGYEQYF.

This clone was found a few times. Within the sample, other DNA sequences also encode this same CDR3. This rearrangement joins TRBV11-2 to TRBJ2-7; TRBD1 agrees at 10 bases. This CDR3 is 14 amino acids long. Germline CDR1 SGHAT, CDR2 FQNNGV. V shed 3 bases, J shed 2 bases, and the junction held 1 base outside the gene matches. CDR3 nucleotide sequence: TGTGCCAGCAGCTTGGGACAGGGGACCTACGAGCAGTACTTC. Translation: CASSLGQGTYEQYF. Using reference TRBV11-2 and TRBJ2-7 for the parts outside the CDR3, the full variable domain is EAGVAQSPRYKIIEKRQSVAFWCNPISGHATLYWYQQILGQGPKLLIQFQNNGVVDDSQLPKDRFSAERLKGVDSTLKIQPAKLEDSAVYLCASSLGQGTYEQYFGPGTRLTVT.

As for this clone: The same CDR3 also results from other DNA sequences found in this sample. V is TRBV19 and J is TRBJ2-7; 10 bases are a match to TRBD1. With V trimmed by 5 bases and J by 3 bases, 7 bases remained unmatched. This CDR3 has 15 amino acids. Germline values: CDR1 LNHDA, CDR2 SQIVND (reference sequence). CDR3 sequence (DNA): TGTGCCAGTAGTCCCCGGACAGGGGGAGGCTACGAGCAGTACTTC. Translation gives CASSPRTGGGYEQYF.

The genes are TRBV19 and TRBJ2-5, with D unresolved. CDR3 length equals 14 residues. Germline assignment: CDR1 LNHDA and CDR2 SQIVND (reference sequence). With 3 bases removed from V and 2 bases from J, the gap between germline ends came to 10 bases. CDR3 sequence reads: CASSIMLGQETQYF. The CDR3 nucleotides are TGTGCCAGTAGTATCATGTTGGGTCAAGAGACCCAGTACTTC.

This clone appeared a single time. A far bigger clonotype differs at one base, so this is likely a read error. The V and J genes are TRBV5-8 and TRBJ2-5; D is unclear. The germline V gene encodes CDR1 SGHTS and CDR2 YDEGEE. Between the trimmed V and J ends, which lost 4 bases and 5 bases, there was a span of 12 bases. CDR3 length equals 13 residues. The CDR3 DNA reads TGTGCCAGCAGCCCCCTCGGGCTGGAGACCCAGTACTTC. It encodes CASSPLGLETQYF.

The genes are TRBV7-2 and TRBJ2-7; no clear D. Trimming took 5 bases from V and 11 from J, leaving 7 bases between them. CDR3 length: 9 residues. Germline-derived CDR1 and CDR2 are SGHTA and FQGNSA. CDR3 nucleotides: TGTGCCAGCAGCAGTGCGGAGTACTTC. It yields the protein CASSSAEYF.

This chain uses TRBV19 with TRBJ1-5, with D possibly matching TRBD1 (5 bases). Per the germline V gene, CDR1 is LNHDA and CDR2 is SQIVND (reference sequence). The CDR3 loop spans 12 amino acids. Trimming pared 8 bases from V and 6 bases from J, leaving 11 bases between. The CDR3 DNA reads TGTGCCAGTTCAGGGTTGGCTCAGCCCCAGCATTTT. This sequence encodes CASSGLAQPQHF.

V gene TRBV27 combines with J gene TRBJ2-7, with D perhaps matching TRBD1 (6 bases). Trimming took off 2 bases at V and 10 bases at J, with 18 bases between the two ends. This CDR3 is 14 amino acids long. The germline CDR1 and CDR2 sequences are MNHEY and SMNVEV (reference sequence). The CDR3 region is CASSLGGGRVLQYF. In nucleotides, the CDR3 is TGTGCCAGCAGTTTAGGGGGCGGCCGGGTCCTACAGTACTTC.

As to this clone: Since a much larger clone is just one base distant, this may be a read error. Other DNA sequences in this sample translate to the same CDR3. The CDR3 loop is CASSLQGGNQPQHF. The CDR3, as DNA: TGTGCCAGCAGCCTACAGGGAGGCAATCAGCCCCAGCATTTT. The gene calls are TRBV7-9 and TRBJ1-5; a possible D gene is TRBD1 (6 bases). Trimming removed 5 bases from V and 2 bases from J, with 10 bases in between. The CDR3 totals 14 residues. CDR1 is SEHNR and CDR2 is FQNEAQ in the germline V gene (reference sequence).

This clone was seen a few times. In nucleotides, the CDR3 is TGTGCCAGCAGCTTGGAAGACCGGGACAAAGAAGAAAAACTGTTTTTT. Protein product: CASSLEDRDKEEKLFF. The chain links TRBV5-6 to TRBJ1-4; tentative D call: TRBD1 (6 bases). Germline V CDR1 and CDR2: SGHDT, YYEEEE. The CDR3 is made up of 16 amino acids. Trimming took off 0 bases at V and 8 bases at J, with 17 bases between the two ends.

This clone was counted between two and nine times. The chain links TRBV2 to TRBJ2-3; 12 nucleotides line up with TRBD2. CDR3 length equals 15 residues. Germline V gene sequence: CDR1 SNHLY, CDR2 FYNNEI. Unmatched junction bases numbered 5, after V lost 5 bases and J lost 5 bases. In nucleotides, the CDR3 is TGTGCCAGCAGTAGACTAGCGGGAGTTTTAGATACGCAGTATTTT. Protein sequence: CASSRLAGVLDTQYF.